These 7 T cell receptor beta chains were all obtained from the same sample, sequenced in a study of blood T cell repertoires in COVID-19. The repertoire was sequenced with immunoSEQ multiplex PCR; TCRdb's copy has only in-frame clones and lacks some. This table holds approximately 310,000 clones, 70% to 90% found once. The sample comprised PBMCs or T cells enriched from blood (not recorded which). All receptors come from a man aged 25 to 40 who had recovered from COVID-19.

V gene TRBV6-2 or TRBV6-3 combines with J gene TRBJ1-1; 8 bases map to TRBD1. V trimming: 5 bases; J trimming: 4 bases; junction bases outside the gene matches: 9. The CDR3 runs 15 residues. CDR1 is MNHEY and CDR2 is SVGEGT in the germline V gene. The CDR3 sequence: CASSGRQGQGTEAFF. CDR3 in DNA: TGTGCCAGCAGTGGAAGACAGGGGCAGGGCACTGAAGCTTTCTTT.

This clone has just one count. The J gene is TRBJ1-5, the V gene TRBV6-2 or TRBV6-3; no firm D call. V was pared by 2 bases and J by 13 bases, with 12 bases between. CDR3 size: 12 residues. Germline CDR1 and CDR2: MNHEY and SVGEGT. The CDR3 loop reads CASSYNGFTQHF. The CDR3 nucleotides are TGTGCCAGCAGTTACAACGGTTTCACTCAGCATTTT.

V gene TRBV6-5 combines with J gene TRBJ2-7, with D tentatively TRBD1 (6 bases). Trimming cost V 4 bases and J 0 bases, with 10 bases left between them. From germline, CDR1 is MNHEY and CDR2 SVGAGI. The CDR3 has 14 residues. The CDR3 nucleotides are TGTGCCAGCAGTTCCGACAGGAGCTCCTACGAGCAGTACTTC. It encodes CASSSDRSSYEQYF.

The J gene is TRBJ2-3, the V gene TRBV7-2, with a tentative D call TRBD1 (5 bases). Trimming removed 2 bases from V and 5 bases from J, with 11 bases in between. CDR3 size: 14 residues. Germline V gene lookup returns CDR1 SGHTA and CDR2 FQGNSA. CDR3 sequence (DNA): TGTGCCAGCAGCTTAAATGCAGGGCGAGATACGCAGTATTTT. Translated, it gives CASSLNAGRDTQYF.

The rearrangement links TRBV9 to TRBJ1-2; 8 bases align to TRBD1. V gave up 0 bases and J gave up 4 bases; unmatched junction bases: 11. Germline CDR1 SGDLS, CDR2 YYNGEE. The CDR3 runs 17 residues. In DNA form, the CDR3 reads TGTGCCAGCAGCGTAGATGGTCTGGGACAGGCCACCTATGGCTACACCTTC. This gives the protein CASSVDGLGQATYGYTF.

The chain uses TRBV21-1 and TRBJ1-2. TRBV21-1 is described as a pseudogene. The CDR3 has 15 residues. The CDR3 sequence is CASSSPDRPPVGYTF. DNA of the CDR3: TGTGCCAGCAGCAGCCCCGATCGCCCTCCGGTGGGCTACACCTTC.

The CDR3 spells CASGPVGIQYF. The CDR3 DNA reads TGTGCTAGTGGTCCGGTCGGCATTCAGTACTTC. The rearrangement joins TRBV12-5 to TRBJ2-4; D not resolved. Germline CDR1 LGHNT, CDR2 FRNRAP. Trimming stripped 5 bases from V and 9 bases from J, with 8 bases between. The CDR3 runs 11 residues.